The clone carrying this TCR beta chain was seen more than once but under ten times. The sample comes from a study of T-cell memory formation after mild COVID-19. From the 5' RACE reads, TCRdb called clonotypes with MiXCR, one entry per CDR3 protein. The sample includes under 250,000 distinct CDR3 sequences, over 9% seen only once; the top ten take 22%. There are 12 residues in the CDR3. Trimming took off 4 bases at V and 5 bases at J, with 8 bases between the two ends. Input material: PBMCs or a T cell subset sorted from them (not recorded which). The sequence came from a man between 18 and 35 years old who had mild COVID-19 (a few samples of this study predate the infection). Cell type and time point are not known. V is TRBV12-3 or TRBV12-4 and J is TRBJ2-5; possible D gene TRBD1, 5 bases. In DNA, the CDR3 is TGTGCCAGCAGTTCCGACAGCGAGACCCAGTACTTC. Protein product: CASSSDSETQYF.